The source of this T cell receptor (beta chain) is a study of memory CD4+ T cells and cytomegalovirus serostatus. Findings and limits, study-wide: Of approximately 150 reported CMV TCRbeta sequences, 60 to 85 were found in memory CD4+ repertoires.

Notes on this clone: Its matching antigen is unknown.

The sort gate was single viable CD3+CD4+CD8-CD45RO+ cells for memory CD4+ T cells. The germline V gene encodes CDR1 MNHEY and CDR2 SVGAGI. This CDR3 spans 15 amino acids. The ends lost 5 bases at V and 2 bases at J; junction bases unmatched: 7. In the original processing: After removing out-of-frame reads, around 2 million distinct TCRbeta sequences remained. Repertoires were generated with immunoSEQ multiplex PCR, while TCRdb's copy carries only in-frame clones and drops some. V and J calls and clone size follow that table, whereas D and trimming were derived from the DNA. The profile shows tens of thousands of clones, 77% of them singletons.

The genes are TRBV6-5 and TRBJ2-3; 7 nucleotides match TRBD1. Sequencing input: memory CD4+ T cells from blood. This clonotype was sampled from an adult in good health and CMV-seronegative. This CDR3 is CASSTGTDNTDTQYF. CDR3 coding DNA: TGTGCCAGCAGTACCGGGACAGATAACACAGATACGCAGTATTTT.